This TCR beta chain was identified in a study of cytomegalovirus exposure and HLA in healthy donors. Primers: 60 Vbeta forward and 13 Jbeta reverse. TCRdb keeps only in-frame clones here, not all; method: immunoSEQ multiplex PCR. The sample has roughly 150,000 clones, more than 65% seen once. Notes on this clone: Its target is unknown.

Looked up from germline, CDR1 is SGHRS and CDR2 is YFSETQ. V lost 0 bases, J lost 3 bases, and 6 bases stayed unmatched. This CDR3 comprises 15 residues. Findings and caveats of the study: The authors excluded some V segments, including TRBV6-2 and TRBV6-3, as indistinguishable.

Sequenced material: PBMCs. The receptor was derived from a man aged 18 to 35 in good health and CMV-seropositive. The chain uses TRBV5-1 and TRBJ2-7; 7 bases are a match to TRBD1. The CDR3 DNA follows: TGCGCCAGCAGCTTGGAAGGGGGACAGATCTACGAGCAGTACTTC. It encodes CASSLEGGQIYEQYF.